This TCR beta chain was documented in a study of blood T cell repertoires in COVID-19. Study as a whole: Material from acute and convalescent COVID-19 was sourced from the United States, Italy and Spain.

J gave up 10 bases and V 2 bases, and 5 bases lay outside the gene matches. Germline-derived CDR1 and CDR2 are SQVTM and ANQGSEA. The CDR3 length is 13 residues. In the source study's methods: Using reference gene primer amplification, nucleated cell counts were estimated. Clones were sequenced by immunoSEQ multiplex PCR, and TCRdb holds only the in-frame ones, with some missing. V and J calls and clone size are copied from that table; D and trimming were computed from the DNA. Found here are almost 90,000 clones, around 90% of them singletons; the top ten hold approximately 12%. The V and J genes are TRBV29-1 and TRBJ2-1; TRBD2 aligns across 10 bases. This TCR derives from a man aged 80 or over with acute or convalescent COVID-19. The sample taken for sequencing was peripheral blood. CDR3 amino acids: CSVEKREGGEQFF. CDR3 nucleotides: TGCAGCGTTGAAAAGCGGGAGGGAGGGGAGCAGTTCTTC.